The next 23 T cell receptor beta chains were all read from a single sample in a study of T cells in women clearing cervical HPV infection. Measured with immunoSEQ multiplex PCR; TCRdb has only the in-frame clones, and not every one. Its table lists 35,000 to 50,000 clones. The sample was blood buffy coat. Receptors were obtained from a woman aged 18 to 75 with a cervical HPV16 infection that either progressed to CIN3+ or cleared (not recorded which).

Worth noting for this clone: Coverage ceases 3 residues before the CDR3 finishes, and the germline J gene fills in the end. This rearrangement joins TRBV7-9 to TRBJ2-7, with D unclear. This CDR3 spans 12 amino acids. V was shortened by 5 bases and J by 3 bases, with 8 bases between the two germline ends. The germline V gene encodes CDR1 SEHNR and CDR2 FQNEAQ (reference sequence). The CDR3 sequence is CASSGPHYEQYF. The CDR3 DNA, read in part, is TGTGCCAGCAGCGGCCCCCACTACGAG. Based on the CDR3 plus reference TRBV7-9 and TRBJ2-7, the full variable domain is DTGVSQNPRHKITKRGQNVTFRCDPISEHNRLYWYRQTLGQGPEFLTYFQNEAQLEKSRLLSDRFSAERPKGSFSTLEIQRTEQGDSAMYLCASSGPHYEQYFGPGTRLTVT.

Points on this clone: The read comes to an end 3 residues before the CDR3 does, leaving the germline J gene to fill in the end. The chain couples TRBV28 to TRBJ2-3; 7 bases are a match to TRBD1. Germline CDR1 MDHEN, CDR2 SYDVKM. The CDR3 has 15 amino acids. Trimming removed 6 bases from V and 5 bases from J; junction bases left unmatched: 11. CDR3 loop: CASSLDRDIKDTQYF. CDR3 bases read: TGTGCCAGCAGCCTAGACAGGGACATTAAAGATACG. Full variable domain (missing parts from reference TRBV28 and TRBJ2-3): DVKVTQSSRYLVKRTGEKVFLECVQDMDHENMFWYRQDPGLGLRLIYFSYDVKMKEKGDIPEGYSVSREKKERFSLILESASTNQTSMYLCASSLDRDIKDTQYFGPGTRLTVL.

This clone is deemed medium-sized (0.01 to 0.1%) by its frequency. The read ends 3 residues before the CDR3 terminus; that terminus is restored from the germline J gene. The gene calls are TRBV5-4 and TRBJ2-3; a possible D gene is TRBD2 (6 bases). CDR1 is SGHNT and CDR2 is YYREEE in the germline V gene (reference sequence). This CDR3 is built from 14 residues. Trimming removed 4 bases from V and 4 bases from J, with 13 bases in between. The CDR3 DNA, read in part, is TGTGCCAGCAGCGTAGGACTAATCTCAGATACG. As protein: CASSVGLISDT. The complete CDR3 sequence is CASSVGLISDTQYF.

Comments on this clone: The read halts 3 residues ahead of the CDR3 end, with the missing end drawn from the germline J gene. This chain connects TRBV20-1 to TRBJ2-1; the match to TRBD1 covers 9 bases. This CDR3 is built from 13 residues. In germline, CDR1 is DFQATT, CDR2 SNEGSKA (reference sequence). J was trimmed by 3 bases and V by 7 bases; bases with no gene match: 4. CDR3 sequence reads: CSGDRVGYNEQFF. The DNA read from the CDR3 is TGCAGTGGGGACAGGGTGGGCTACAATGAG.

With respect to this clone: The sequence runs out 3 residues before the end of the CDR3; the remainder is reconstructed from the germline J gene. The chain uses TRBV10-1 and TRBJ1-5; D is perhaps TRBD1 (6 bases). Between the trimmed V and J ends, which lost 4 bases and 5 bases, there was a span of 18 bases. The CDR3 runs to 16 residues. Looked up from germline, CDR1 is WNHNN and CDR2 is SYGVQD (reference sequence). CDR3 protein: CASSGTGFGGDQPQHF. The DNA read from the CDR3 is TGCGCCAGCAGTGGCACAGGGTTTGGGGGTGATCAGCCC.

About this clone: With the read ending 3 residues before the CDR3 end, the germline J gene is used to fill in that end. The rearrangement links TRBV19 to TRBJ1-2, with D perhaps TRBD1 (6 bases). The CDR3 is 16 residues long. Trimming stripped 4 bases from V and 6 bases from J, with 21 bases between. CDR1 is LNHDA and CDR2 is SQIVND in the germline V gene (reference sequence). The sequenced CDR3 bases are TGTGCCAGTAGTAGGTCTACGGCAGGGGCTTATCATGGC. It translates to CASSRSTAGAYHG. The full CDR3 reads CASSRSTAGAYHGYTF.

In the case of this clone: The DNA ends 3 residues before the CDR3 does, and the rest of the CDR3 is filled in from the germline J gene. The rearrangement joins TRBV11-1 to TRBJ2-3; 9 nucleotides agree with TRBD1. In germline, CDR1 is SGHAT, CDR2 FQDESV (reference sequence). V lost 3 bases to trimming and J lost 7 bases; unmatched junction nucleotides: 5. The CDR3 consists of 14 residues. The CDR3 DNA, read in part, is TGTGCCAGCAGCTTGCCGGGACAGGGTTATACG. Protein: CASSLPGQGYT. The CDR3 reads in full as CASSLPGQGYTQYF.

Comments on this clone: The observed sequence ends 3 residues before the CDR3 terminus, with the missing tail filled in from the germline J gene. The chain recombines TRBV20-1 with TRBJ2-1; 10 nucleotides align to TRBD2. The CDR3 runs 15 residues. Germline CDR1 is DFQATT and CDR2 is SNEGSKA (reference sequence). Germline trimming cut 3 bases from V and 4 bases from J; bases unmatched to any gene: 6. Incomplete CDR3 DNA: TGCAGTGCTAGTCTAGCGGGAGCGAGGTACAATGAG. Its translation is CSASLAGARYNE. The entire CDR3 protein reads CSASLAGARYNEQFF.

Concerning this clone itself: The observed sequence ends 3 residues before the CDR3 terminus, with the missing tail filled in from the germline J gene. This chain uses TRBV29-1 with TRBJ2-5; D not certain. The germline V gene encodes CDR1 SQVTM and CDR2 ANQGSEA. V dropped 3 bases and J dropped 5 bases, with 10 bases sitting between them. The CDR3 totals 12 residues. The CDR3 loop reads CSVESGLETQYF. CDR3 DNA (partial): TGCAGCGTTGAGTCCGGGTTGGAGACC.

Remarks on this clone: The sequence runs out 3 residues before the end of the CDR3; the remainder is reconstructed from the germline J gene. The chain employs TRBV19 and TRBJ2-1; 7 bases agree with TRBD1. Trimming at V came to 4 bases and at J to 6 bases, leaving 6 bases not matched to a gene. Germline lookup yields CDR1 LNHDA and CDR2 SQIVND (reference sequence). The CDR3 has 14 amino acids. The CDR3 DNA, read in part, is TGTGCCAGTAGTAAGACAGGGAGCGGCAATGAG. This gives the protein CASSKTGSGNE. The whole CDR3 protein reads CASSKTGSGNEQFF.

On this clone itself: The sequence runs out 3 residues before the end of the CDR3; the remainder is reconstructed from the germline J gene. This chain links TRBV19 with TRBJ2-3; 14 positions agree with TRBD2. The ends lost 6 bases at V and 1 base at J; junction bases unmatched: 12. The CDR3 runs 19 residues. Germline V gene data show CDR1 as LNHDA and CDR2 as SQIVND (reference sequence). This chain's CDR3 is CASSVRLAGGRDGTDTQYF. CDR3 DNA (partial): TGTGCCAGTAGCGTACGACTAGCGGGGGGGCGAGACGGCACAGATACG.

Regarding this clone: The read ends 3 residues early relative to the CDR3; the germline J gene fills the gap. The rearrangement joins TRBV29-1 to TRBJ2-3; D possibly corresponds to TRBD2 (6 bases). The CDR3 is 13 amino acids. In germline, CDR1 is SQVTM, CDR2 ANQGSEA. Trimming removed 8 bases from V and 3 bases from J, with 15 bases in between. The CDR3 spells CSHRRGLTDTQYF. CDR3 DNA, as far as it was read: TGCAGCCACAGGAGGGGTCTGACAGATACG.

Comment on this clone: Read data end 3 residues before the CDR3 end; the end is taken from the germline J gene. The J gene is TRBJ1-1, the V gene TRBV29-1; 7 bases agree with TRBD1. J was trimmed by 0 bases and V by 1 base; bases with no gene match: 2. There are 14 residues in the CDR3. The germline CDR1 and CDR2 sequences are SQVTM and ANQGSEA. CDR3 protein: CSVEAGGMNTEAFF. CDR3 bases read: TGCAGCGTTGAAGCAGGGGGTATGAACACTGAA.

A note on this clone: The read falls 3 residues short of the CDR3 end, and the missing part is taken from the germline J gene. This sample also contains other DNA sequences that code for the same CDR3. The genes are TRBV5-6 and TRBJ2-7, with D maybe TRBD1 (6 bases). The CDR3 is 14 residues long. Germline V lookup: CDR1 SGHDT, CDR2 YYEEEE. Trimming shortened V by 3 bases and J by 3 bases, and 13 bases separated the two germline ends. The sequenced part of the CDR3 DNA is TGTGCCAGCAGCTCCTCTGGACAGCTCTACGAG. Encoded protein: CASSSSGQLYE. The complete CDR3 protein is CASSSSGQLYEQYF.

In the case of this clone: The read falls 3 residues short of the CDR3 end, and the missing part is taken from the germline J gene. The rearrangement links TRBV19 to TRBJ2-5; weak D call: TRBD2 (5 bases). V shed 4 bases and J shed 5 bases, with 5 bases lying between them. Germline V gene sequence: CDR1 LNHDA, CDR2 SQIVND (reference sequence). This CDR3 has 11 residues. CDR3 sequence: CASSRGETQYF. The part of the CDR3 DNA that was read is TGTGCCAGTAGTAGAGGGGAGACC.

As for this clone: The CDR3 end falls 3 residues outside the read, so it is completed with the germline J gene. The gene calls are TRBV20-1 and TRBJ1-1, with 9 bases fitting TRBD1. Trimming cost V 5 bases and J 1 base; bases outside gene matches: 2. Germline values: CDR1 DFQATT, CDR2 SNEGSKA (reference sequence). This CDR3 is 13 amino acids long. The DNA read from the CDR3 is TGCAGTGCTGCGGACAGGGGGAACACTGAA. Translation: CSAADRGNTE. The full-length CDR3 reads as CSAADRGNTEAFF.

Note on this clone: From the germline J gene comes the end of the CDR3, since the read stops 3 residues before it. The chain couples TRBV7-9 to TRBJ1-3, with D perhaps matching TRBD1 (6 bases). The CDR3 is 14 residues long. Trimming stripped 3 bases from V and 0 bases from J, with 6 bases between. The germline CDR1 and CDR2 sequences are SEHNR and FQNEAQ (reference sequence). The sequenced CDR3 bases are TGTGCCAGCAGCTTGGGGGCCTCTGGAAACACC. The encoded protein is CASSLGASGNT. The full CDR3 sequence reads CASSLGASGNTIYF.

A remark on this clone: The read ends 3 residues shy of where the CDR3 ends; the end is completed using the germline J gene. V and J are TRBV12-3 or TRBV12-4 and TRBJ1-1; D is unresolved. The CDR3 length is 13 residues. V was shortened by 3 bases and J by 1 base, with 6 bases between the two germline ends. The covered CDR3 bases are TGTGCCAGCAGTTTTGGCAGGAACACTGAA. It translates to CASSFGRNTE. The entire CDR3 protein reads CASSFGRNTEAFF.

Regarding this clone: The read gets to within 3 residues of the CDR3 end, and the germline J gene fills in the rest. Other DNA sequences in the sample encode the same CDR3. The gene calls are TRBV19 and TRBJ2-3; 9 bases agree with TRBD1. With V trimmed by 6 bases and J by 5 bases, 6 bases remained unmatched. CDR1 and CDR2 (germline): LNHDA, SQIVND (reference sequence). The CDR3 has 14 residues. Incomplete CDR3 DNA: TGTGCCAGTAGCCCGAGGGGACAGGGAGATACG. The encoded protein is CASSPRGQGDT. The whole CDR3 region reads CASSPRGQGDTQYF.

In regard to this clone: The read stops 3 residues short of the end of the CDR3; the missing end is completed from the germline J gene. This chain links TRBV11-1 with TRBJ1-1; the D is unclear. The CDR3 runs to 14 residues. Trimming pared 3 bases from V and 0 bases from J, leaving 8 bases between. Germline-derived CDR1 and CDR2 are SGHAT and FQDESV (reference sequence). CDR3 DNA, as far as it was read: TGTGCCAGCAGCTTCGGGGATATGAACACTGAA. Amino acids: CASSFGDMNTE. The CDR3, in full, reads CASSFGDMNTEAFF. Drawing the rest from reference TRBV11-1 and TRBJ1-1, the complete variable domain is EAEVAQSPRYKITEKSQAVAFWCDPISGHATLYWYRQILGQGPELLVQFQDESVVDDSQLPKDRFSAERLKGVDSTLKIQPAELGDSAMYLCASSFGDMNTEAFFGQGTRLTVV.

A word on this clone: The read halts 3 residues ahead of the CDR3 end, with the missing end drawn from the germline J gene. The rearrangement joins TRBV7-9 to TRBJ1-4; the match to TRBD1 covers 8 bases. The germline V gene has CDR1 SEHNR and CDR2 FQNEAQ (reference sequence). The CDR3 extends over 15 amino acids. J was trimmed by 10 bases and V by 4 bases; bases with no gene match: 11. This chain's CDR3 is CASSSQDRALGKLFF. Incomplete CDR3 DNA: TGTGCCAGCAGCTCTCAGGACAGGGCGCTTGGAAAA.

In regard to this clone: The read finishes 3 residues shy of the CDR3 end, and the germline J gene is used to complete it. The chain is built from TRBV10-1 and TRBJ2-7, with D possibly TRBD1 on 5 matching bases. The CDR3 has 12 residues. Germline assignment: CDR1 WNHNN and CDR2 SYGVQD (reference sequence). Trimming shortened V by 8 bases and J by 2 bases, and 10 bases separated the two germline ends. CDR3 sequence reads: CASGAGPYEQYF. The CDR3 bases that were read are TGCGCCAGCGGGGCAGGGCCCTACGAG.

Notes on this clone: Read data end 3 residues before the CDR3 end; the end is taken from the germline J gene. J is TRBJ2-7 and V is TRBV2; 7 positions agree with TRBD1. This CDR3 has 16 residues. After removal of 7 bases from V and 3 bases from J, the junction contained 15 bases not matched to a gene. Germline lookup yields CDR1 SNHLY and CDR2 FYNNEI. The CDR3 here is CASKGDAGTENYEQYF. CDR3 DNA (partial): TGTGCCAGCAAGGGGGACGCCGGGACAGAAAACTACGAG. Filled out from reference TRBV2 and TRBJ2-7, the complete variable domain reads EPEVTQTPSHQVTQMGQEVILRCVPISNHLYFYWYRQILGQKVEFLVSFYNNEISEKSEIFDDQFSVERPDGSNFTLKIRSTKLEDSAMYFCASKGDAGTENYEQYFGPGTRLTVT.